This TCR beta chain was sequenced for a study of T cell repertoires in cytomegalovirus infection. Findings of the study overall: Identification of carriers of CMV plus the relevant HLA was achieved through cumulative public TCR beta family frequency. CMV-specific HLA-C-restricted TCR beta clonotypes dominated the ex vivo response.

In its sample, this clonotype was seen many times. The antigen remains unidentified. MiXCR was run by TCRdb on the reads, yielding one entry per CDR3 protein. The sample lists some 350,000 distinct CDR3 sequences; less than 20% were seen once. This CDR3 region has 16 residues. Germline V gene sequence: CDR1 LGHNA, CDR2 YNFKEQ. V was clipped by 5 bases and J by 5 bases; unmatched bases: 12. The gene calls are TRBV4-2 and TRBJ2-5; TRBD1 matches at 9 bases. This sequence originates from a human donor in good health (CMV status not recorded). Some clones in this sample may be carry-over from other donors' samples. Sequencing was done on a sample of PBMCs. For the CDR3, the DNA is TGTGCCAGCAGCGTAGGAGGGGGACAGGGTAGGGAGACCCAGTACTTC. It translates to CASSVGGGQGRETQYF.